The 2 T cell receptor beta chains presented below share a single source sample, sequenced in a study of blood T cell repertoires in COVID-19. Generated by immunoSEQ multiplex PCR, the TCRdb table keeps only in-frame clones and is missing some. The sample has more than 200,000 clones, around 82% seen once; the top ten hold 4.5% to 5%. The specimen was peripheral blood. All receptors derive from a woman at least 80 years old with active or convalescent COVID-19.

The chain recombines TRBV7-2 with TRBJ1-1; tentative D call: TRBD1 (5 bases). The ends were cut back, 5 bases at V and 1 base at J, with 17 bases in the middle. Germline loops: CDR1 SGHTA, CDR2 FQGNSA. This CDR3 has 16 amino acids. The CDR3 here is CASSPRSGRPNTEAFF. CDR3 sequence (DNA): TGTGCCAGCAGCCCCCGGTCAGGGCGACCGAACACTGAAGCTTTCTTT.

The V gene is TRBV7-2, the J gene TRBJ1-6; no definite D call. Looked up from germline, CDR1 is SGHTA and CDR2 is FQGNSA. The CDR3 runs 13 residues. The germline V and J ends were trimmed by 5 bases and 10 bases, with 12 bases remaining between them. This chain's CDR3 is CASSLLARSPLHF. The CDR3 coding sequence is TGTGCCAGCAGCCTCCTTGCGCGATCACCCCTCCACTTT.